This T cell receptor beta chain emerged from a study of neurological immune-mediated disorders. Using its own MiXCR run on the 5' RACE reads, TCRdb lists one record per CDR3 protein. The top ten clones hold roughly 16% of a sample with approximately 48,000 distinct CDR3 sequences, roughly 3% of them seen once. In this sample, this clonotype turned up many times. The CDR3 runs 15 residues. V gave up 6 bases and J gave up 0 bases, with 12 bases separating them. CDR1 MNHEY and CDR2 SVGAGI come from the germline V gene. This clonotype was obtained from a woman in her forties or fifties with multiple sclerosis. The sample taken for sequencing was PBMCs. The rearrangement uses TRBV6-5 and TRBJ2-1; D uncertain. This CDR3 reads CASSQGISSYNEQFF. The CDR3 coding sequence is TGTGCCAGCAGCCAAGGGATAAGCTCCTACAATGAGCAGTTCTTC.